These 4 T cell receptor beta chains originate from one sample sequenced in a study of T-cell memory formation after mild COVID-19 (dated by TCRdb to the early 2020s). The protocol used for the library was 5' RACE. Sequencing was carried out with an Illumina NovaSeq 6000. TCRdb's own reprocessing of the public reads used fastp at Q25 and MiXCR and kept productive beta chains. Here each entry gathers all rows of one CDR3 protein and keeps the most common genes and DNA. The sample table records more than 300,000 distinct CDR3 sequences; approximately 13% of these occur just once. Of the sample, 22% falls within the top ten clones. Sequencing input: PBMCs or a T cell subset sorted from them (not recorded which). Receptors originate from a man in his late teens or twenties who had mild COVID-19 (a few samples of this study predate the infection). The sample titles of this study are shuffled in the database, so cell type and time point are left out; the donor was told from shared clones.

The chain links TRBV7-3 to TRBJ1-1; D might be TRBD1 (6 bases). The CDR3 extends over 13 amino acids. V lost 5 bases, J lost 1 base, and 8 bases lay in between. Per germline, CDR1 SGHTA and CDR2 FQGTGA. CDR3 DNA: TGTGCCAGCAGCATGACAGGGAACACTGAAGCTTTCTTT. Protein sequence: CASSMTGNTEAFF.

Only a few counts were recorded for this clonotype. The CDR3 nucleotides are TGTGCCAGCAGCTTAAGCGGCAGGACAGATACGCAGTATTTT. This encodes CASSLSGRTDTQYF. V gene TRBV7-3 combines with J gene TRBJ2-3; D is ambiguous. Germline CDR1 SGHTA, CDR2 FQGTGA. Between the trimmed V and J ends, which lost 1 base and 3 bases, there was a span of 8 bases. CDR3 length: 14 residues.

The V call is TRBV6-6, the J call TRBJ2-3; 14 nucleotides align to TRBD2. J was trimmed by 5 bases and V by 5 bases; bases with no gene match: 9. Germline loops: CDR1 MNHNY, CDR2 SVGAGI (reference sequence). The CDR3 has 17 residues. In DNA form, the CDR3 reads TGTGCCAGCAGTCCGGGACTAGCGGGGGCCTGGGGAGATACGCAGTATTTT. Translation gives CASSPGLAGAWGDTQYF.

This clonotype has ten or more counts. V and J are TRBV5-1 and TRBJ2-7; no firm D call. The ends were cut back, 0 bases at V and 0 bases at J, with 10 bases in the middle. Germline V CDR1 and CDR2: SGHRS, YFSETQ. The CDR3 runs 15 residues. The CDR3, as DNA: TGCGCCAGCAGCTTGGGTGGAGTGTCCTCCTACGAGCAGTACTTC. This gives the protein CASSLGGVSSYEQYF.